This T cell receptor (beta chain) came from a study of lymphopenia after photon versus proton radiotherapy. The table came from immunoSEQ multiplex PCR; TCRdb's copy has only in-frame clones and leaves some out. The repertoire holds 68,000 or so clones, with approximately 91% as singletons. Regarding the study as a whole: Relative stability marked proton patients; photon patients lost diversity and naive cells. Larger post-nadir TCR diversity loss correlated inversely with survival in deceased patients. Authors raise, but do not show, better survival with proton therapy. After lymphocyte nadir, photon-treated repertoires showed oligoclonal expansion, especially CD8+ Temra.

This CDR3 comprises 12 residues. The germline gives CDR1 SQVTM, CDR2 ANQGSEA. V was cut by 3 bases and J by 8 bases, with 13 bases left in between. A remark on this clone: Its antigen is still unknown.

The source was peripheral blood, collected from a patient treated with photon-based radiotherapy. The chain recombines TRBV29-1 with TRBJ1-1; the D is unclear. The clonotype was recovered from a woman between 70 and 85 years old with pancreatic cancer. CDR3 in amino acids: CSVEYGKLEAFF. In DNA form, the CDR3 reads TGCAGCGTTGAGTATGGAAAACTCGAAGCTTTCTTT.